These 7 T cell receptor beta chains were sequenced from one sample in a study of regulatory T cells in long-lasting Graves disease. Time point given: persistent/refractory GD, antithyroid drugs over 5 years with positive TRAb. Following extraction of RNA from PBMCs, that RNA was used to make the TCR library. Relying on iRepertoire HTBI primers and Arm-PCR of CDR3 regions, the team built TCR beta libraries. TCRdb reprocessed the multiplex PCR reads with MiXCR, giving one entry per CDR3 protein. The profile shows some 430,000 distinct CDR3 sequences, around a fifth of them singletons. The source was peripheral blood mononuclear cells (PBMCs), collected when the disease was refractory, from a patient treated with antithyroid drugs. The receptors shown here come from a female donor with Graves disease.

In this sample, this clonotype turned up many times. A much larger clone differs from this one at a single base, so this may be a read error. The CDR3 is CASSPQGGEKLFF. CDR3 DNA: TGTGCCAGCAGTCCACAGGGGGGTGAAAAACTGTTTTTT. The chain combines TRBV12-3 or TRBV12-4 with TRBJ1-4; 8 bases map to TRBD1. The trim removed 5 bases at V and 7 bases at J, leaving 3 bases unmatched. The CDR3 covers 13 residues.

This clonotype was picked up many times. The rearrangement uses TRBV24-1 and TRBJ1-5; D possibly corresponds to TRBD1 (5 bases). The V and J ends lost 6 bases and 7 bases respectively, with 9 bases between them. There are 12 residues in the CDR3. In germline, CDR1 is KGHDR, CDR2 SFDVKD. CDR3 bases: TGTGCCACCAGTCGGGGCGGGCAGCCCCAGCATTTT. Translating gives CATSRGGQPQHF.

The chain links TRBV7-2 to TRBJ2-7; 14 bases are a match to TRBD2. After removal of 5 bases from V and 0 bases from J, the junction contained 15 bases not matched to a gene. The CDR3 length is 20 residues. Germline V gives CDR1 SGHTA, CDR2 FQGNSA. The CDR3, as DNA: TGTGCCAGCAGCCGGGGACTTACGGGACTAGCGGGAGTAGGCTCCTACGAGCAGTACTTC. Translating gives CASSRGLTGLAGVGSYEQYF.

This clonotype was recorded at least ten times. This chain joins TRBV12-3 or TRBV12-4 and TRBJ2-5; no reliable D call. The CDR3 has 12 residues. The ends were cut back, 7 bases at V and 5 bases at J, with 11 bases in the middle. The DNA for the CDR3 is TGTGCCAGCACCGCGTTTGGGGAGACCCAGTACTTC. Translating it yields CASTAFGETQYF.

This clonotype was observed a few times. The chain recombines TRBV6-1 with TRBJ1-5; D gene unclear. V was trimmed by 8 bases and J by 3 bases, leaving 8 bases between them. The CDR3 consists of 12 residues. Germline assignment: CDR1 MNHNS and CDR2 SASEGT. The CDR3 sequence is CASGKANQPQHF. CDR3 bases: TGTGCCAGCGGGAAAGCCAATCAGCCCCAGCATTTT.

This clonotype came up many times. This chain uses TRBV20-1 with TRBJ2-5, with 8 bases lining up with TRBD1. J lost 2 bases, V lost 6 bases, and 5 bases had no gene match. The CDR3 totals 13 residues. Per germline, CDR1 DFQATT and CDR2 SNEGSKA (reference sequence). The CDR3 here is CSAHGQGQETQYF. The DNA for the CDR3 is TGCAGTGCACATGGACAGGGTCAAGAGACCCAGTACTTC.

This clonotype was recorded many times. In nucleotides, the CDR3 is TGCAGTGCTACGAGTGCAGGGGATTATAACTATGGCTACACCTTC. This sequence encodes CSATSAGDYNYGYTF. The chain couples TRBV20-1 to TRBJ1-2; D is possibly TRBD1 (6 bases). Trimming removed 4 bases at V and 1 base at J, with 16 bases between. The length of the CDR3 is 15 residues. Germline V gene data show CDR1 as DFQATT and CDR2 as SNEGSKA (reference sequence).